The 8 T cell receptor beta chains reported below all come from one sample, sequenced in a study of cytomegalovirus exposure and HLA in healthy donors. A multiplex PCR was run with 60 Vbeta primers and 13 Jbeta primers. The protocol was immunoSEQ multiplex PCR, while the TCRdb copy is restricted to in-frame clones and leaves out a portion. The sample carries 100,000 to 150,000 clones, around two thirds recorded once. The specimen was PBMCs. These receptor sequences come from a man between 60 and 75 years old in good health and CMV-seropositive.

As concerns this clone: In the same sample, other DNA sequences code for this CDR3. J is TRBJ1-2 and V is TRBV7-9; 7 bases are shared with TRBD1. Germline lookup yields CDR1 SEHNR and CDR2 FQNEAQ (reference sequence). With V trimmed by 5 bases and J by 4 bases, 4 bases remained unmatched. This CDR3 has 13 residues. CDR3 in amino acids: CASSPGTAYGYTF. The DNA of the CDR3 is TGTGCCAGCAGCCCCGGGACAGCCTATGGCTACACCTTC. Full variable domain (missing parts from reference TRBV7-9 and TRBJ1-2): DTGVSQNPRHKITKRGQNVTFRCDPISEHNRLYWYRQTLGQGPEFLTYFQNEAQLEKSRLLSDRFSAERPKGSFSTLEIQRTEQGDSAMYLCASSPGTAYGYTFGSGTRLTVV.

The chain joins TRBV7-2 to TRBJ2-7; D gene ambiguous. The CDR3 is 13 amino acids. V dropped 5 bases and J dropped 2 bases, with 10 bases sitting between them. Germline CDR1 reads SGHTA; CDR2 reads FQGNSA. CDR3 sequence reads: CASSDRVAYEQYF. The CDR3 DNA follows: TGTGCCAGCAGCGACCGGGTCGCCTACGAGCAGTACTTC.

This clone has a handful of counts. Here the CDR3 reads CASSLDERGTYEQYF. CDR3 coding DNA: TGTGCCAGCAGTTTAGATGAGCGGGGGACCTACGAGCAGTACTTC. The chain joins TRBV27 to TRBJ2-7, with 8 nucleotides matching TRBD2. The ends lost 2 bases at V and 2 bases at J; junction bases unmatched: 5. CDR3 length: 15 residues. Germline V lookup: CDR1 MNHEY, CDR2 SMNVEV (reference sequence).

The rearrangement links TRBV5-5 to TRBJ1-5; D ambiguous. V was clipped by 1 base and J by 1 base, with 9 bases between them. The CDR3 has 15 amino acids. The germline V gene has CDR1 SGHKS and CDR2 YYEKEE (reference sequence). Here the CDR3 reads CASSLTGGSNQPQHF. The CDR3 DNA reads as TGTGCCAGCAGCTTGACTGGCGGGAGCAATCAGCCCCAGCATTTT.

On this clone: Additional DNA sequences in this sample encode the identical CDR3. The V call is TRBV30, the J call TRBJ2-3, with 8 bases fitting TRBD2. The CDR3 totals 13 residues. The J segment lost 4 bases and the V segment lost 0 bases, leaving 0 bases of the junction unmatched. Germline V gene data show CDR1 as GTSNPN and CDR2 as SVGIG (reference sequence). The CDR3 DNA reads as TGTGCCTGGAGTGTCGGGGGGGCAGATACGCAGTATTTT. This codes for CAWSVGGADTQYF.

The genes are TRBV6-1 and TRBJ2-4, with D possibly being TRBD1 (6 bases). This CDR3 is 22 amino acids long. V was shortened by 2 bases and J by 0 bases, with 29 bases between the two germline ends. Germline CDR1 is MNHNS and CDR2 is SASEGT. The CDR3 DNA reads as TGTGCCAGCAGTGAATCCCCCTGGGACCTTGACAGGACCAATCTAGCCAAAAACATTCAGTACTTC. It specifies CASSESPWDLDRTNLAKNIQYF.

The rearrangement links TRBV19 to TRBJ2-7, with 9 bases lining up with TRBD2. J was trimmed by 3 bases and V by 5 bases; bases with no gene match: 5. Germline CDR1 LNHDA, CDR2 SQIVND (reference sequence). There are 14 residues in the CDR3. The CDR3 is CASSSASGDYEQYF. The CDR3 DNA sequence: TGTGCCAGTAGTTCGGCTAGCGGGGACTACGAGCAGTACTTC.

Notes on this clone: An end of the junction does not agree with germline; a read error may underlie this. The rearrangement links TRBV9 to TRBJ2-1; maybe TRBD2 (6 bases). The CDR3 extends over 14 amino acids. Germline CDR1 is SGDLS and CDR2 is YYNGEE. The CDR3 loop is CASTLGDSNNEQFF. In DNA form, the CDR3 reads TGTGCCAGCACCCTCGGGGACTCCAACAATGAGCAGTTCTTC.